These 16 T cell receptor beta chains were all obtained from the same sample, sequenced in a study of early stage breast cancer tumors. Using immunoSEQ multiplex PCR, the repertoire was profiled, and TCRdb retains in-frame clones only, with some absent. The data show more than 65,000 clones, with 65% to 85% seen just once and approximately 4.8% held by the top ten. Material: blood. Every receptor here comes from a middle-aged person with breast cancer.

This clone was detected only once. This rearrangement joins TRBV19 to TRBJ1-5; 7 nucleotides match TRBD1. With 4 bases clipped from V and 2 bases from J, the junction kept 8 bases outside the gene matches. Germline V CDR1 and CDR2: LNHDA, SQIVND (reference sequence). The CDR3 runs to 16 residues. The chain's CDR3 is CASSTTGFWGNQPQHF. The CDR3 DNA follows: TGTGCCAGTAGTACGACAGGGTTTTGGGGCAATCAGCCCCAGCATTTT.

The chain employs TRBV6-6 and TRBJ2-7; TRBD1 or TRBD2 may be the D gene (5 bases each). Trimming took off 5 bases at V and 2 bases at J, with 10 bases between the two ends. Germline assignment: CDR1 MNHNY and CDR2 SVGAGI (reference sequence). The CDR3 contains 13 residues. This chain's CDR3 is CASSRDGAYEQYF. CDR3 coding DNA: TGTGCCAGCAGTCGGGACGGGGCCTACGAGCAGTACTTC.

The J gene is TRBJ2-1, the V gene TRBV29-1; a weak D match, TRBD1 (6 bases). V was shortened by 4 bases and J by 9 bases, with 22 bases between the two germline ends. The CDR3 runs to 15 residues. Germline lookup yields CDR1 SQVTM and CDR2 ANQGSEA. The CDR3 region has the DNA TGCAGCGTTGCCATACTGCAAACAGGGTTGCGTGAGCAGTTCTTC. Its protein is CSVAILQTGLREQFF.

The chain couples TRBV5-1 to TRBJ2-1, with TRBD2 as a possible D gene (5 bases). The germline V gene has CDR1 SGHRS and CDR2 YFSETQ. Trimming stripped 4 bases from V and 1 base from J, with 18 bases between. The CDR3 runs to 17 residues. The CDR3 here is CASSTVLLASSYNEQFF. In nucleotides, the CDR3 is TGCGCCAGCAGCACGGTCCTTCTAGCCTCGTCCTACAATGAGCAGTTCTTC.

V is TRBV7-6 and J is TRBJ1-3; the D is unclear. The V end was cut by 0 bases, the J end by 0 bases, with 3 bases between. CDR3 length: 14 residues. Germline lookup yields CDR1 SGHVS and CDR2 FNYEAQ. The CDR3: CASSLAASGNTIYF. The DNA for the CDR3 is TGTGCCAGCAGCTTAGCGGCCTCTGGAAACACCATATATTTT. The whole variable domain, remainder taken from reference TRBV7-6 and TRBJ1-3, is GAGVSQSPRYKVTKRGQDVALRCDPISGHVSLYWYRQALGQGPEFLTYFNYEAQQDKSGLPNDRFSAERPEGSISTLTIQRTEQRDSAMYRCASSLAASGNTIYFGEGSWLTVV.

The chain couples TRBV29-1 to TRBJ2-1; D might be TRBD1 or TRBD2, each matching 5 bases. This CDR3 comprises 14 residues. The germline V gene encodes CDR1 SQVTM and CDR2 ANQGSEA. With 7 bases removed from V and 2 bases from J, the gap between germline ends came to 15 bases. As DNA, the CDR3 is TGCAGCGCGAAAACCGGGACGGCCTACAATGAGCAGTTCTTC. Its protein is CSAKTGTAYNEQFF.

This CDR3 reads CASRTGYSYNEQFF. DNA for the CDR3: TGTGCCAGCAGGACAGGGTATTCCTACAATGAGCAGTTCTTC. The chain recombines TRBV28 with TRBJ2-1; 7 bases are shared with TRBD1. Trimming at V came to 6 bases and at J to 1 base, leaving 3 bases not matched to a gene. The CDR3 totals 14 residues. Germline lookup yields CDR1 MDHEN and CDR2 SYDVKM.

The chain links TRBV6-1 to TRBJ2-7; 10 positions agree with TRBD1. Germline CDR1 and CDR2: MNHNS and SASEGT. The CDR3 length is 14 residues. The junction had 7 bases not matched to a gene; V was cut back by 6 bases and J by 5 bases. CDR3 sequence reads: CASRPGTGANEQYF. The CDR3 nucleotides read TGTGCCAGCAGACCCGGGACAGGGGCAAACGAGCAGTACTTC.

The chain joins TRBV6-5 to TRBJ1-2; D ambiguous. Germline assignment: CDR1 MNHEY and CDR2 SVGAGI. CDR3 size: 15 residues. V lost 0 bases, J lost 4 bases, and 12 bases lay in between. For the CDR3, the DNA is TGTGCCAGCAGTTACTCGAGTGGCGCTATCTATGGCTACACCTTC. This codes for CASSYSSGAIYGYTF.

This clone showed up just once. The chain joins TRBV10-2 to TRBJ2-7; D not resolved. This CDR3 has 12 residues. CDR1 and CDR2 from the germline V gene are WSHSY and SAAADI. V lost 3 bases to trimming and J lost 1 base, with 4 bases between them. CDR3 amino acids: CASSDLSYEQYF. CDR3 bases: TGCGCCAGCAGTGATCTATCCTACGAGCAGTACTTC.

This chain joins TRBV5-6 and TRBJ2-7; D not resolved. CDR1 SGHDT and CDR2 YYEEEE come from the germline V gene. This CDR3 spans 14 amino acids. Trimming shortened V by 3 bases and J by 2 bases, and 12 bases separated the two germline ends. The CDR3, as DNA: TGTGCCAGCAGCTCCTGGTTTACCCCCTACGAGCAGTACTTC. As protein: CASSSWFTPYEQYF. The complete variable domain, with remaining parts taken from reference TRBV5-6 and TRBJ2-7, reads DAGVTQSPTHLIKTRGQQVTLRCSPKSGHDTVSWYQQALGQGPQFIFQYYEEEERQRGNFPDRFSGHQFPNYSSELNVNALLLGDSALYLCASSSWFTPYEQYFGPGTRLTVT.

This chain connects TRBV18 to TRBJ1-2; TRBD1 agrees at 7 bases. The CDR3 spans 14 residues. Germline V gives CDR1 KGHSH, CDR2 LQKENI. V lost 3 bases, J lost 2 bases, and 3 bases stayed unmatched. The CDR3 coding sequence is TGTGCCAGCTCACCTACGGGACAGAACTATGGCTACACCTTC. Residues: CASSPTGQNYGYTF.

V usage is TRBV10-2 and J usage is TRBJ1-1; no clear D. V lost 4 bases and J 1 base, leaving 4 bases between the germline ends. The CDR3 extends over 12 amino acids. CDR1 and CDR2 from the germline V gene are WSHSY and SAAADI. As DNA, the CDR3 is TGCGCCAGCAGTGTTCGGAACACTGAAGCTTTCTTT. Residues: CASSVRNTEAFF.

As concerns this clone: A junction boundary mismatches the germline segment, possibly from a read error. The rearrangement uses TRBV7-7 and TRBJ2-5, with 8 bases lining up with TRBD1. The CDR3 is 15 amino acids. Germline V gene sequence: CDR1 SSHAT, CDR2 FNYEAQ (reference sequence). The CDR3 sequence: CASSLGSDRAETQYF. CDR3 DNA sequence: TGTGCTAGCAGCTTAGGGTCGGACAGGGCTGAGACCCAGTACTTC.

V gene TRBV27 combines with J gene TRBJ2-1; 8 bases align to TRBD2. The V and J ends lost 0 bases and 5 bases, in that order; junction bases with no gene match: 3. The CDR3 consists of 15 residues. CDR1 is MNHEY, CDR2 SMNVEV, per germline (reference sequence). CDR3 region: CASSLSSGSHNEQFF. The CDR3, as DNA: TGTGCCAGCAGTTTATCAAGCGGGAGCCACAATGAGCAGTTCTTC.

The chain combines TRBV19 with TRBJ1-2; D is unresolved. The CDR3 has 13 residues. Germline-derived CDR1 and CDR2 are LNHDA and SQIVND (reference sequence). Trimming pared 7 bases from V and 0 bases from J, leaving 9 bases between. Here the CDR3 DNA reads TGTGCCAGTACCGGCAGAGCTAACTATGGCTACACCTTC. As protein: CASTGRANYGYTF.